The present T cell receptor (beta chain) was sequenced within a study of T cell responses to AZD1222 COVID-19 vaccine (dated by TCRdb to the early 2020s). The study in broad terms: A total of 230 to 250 trial participants underwent TCR sequencing, of whom 200 to 220 had received two doses of AZD1222 and 26 had received two doses of the MenACWY control vaccine. Trial participants were enrolled into age subgroups of 18-55, 56-69 and 70-plus years, which contained 148, 28 and 57 TCR-sequenced participants, respectively. Study-wide findings and limitations: Participants were mostly white British, with more females than males. The authors suggested clonal diversity may have been underestimated. Because no samples from the day 14 peak response were available, repertoires could be characterized only after the peak T cell response. Reportedly, almost half of the unique spike-specific TCRs recognized epitopes lying outside the regions that are mutated in the B.1.351 and B.1.1.7 variants. The whole spike protein was spanned by vaccine-associated CD4 TCRs, and dominant responses were seen in regions 160-218 and 743-854. Conclusions about previously exposed vaccinees are limited because only a handful of AZD1222 recipients were SARS-CoV-2 seropositive at baseline. In the small 56-69-year group, the increase in depth fell short of significance, most likely because of low power. A significant rise in spike-specific TCR breadth and depth was observed after two AZD1222 doses relative to day 0 and relative to MenACWY recipients.

V is reduced by 6 bases and J by 8 bases, leaving a spacing of 10 bases between them. CDR1 ENHRY and CDR2 SYGVKD are derived from the germline V gene. The CDR3 starts with the cysteine, ends with the phenylalanine, and has 11 residues. The retained sequence is limited to the CDR3, 33 bases, with the frame set at the first base. Turning to this clone: The clone's antigen remains unknown. Per-nucleotide qualities are absent, and no much larger clonotype sits a single base away.

The time point label on this specimen signifies: about 28 days (+/-7) after the second vaccine dose. Because spike-specific TCR depth and breadth did not differ between the two schedules, AZD1222 recipients who got a second dose at roughly 4 weeks were pooled with those who got a second dose at roughly 12 weeks. Vaccinee samples were obtained from the UK trials COV001 and COV002, which included a single-blind randomized controlled phase 2/3 trial of AZD1222 (ChAdOx1 nCoV-19) in healthy adults. For TCRbeta chain sequencing, PBMC samples were collected from trial participants at day 0 and at day 28 after the second dose. The CDR3 regions of human TCRbeta chains were subjected to immunosequencing. The original methods were these. Repertoire TCRs were matched against a reference library of SARS-CoV-2-specific TCRs generated with the MIRA antigen-specificity platform. Breadth meant the fraction of unique TCRs that were SARS-CoV-2-associated, whereas depth meant the fraction of total T cells that were SARS-CoV-2-associated. Using the MIRA data, every spike-specific TCR was mapped to the spike region that the TCR reacted to and assigned to either a CD4 or a CD8 class. Log10-transformed breadth and depth values were compared by one-way ANOVA with Sidak's multiple comparisons tests. As stored in TCRdb, this immuneACCESS dataset retains in-frame rearrangements with V and J assigned. A fraction of the clones does not appear; measured against another copy, unresolved V genes explain less than half of the discrepancy, and the remainder lacks a known reason. That table is the source of V, J and clone size, and D and trimming were worked out from the DNA. The sample includes about 200,000 clones, with 80% to 95% observed a single time. Roughly 0.99% of the sample rests with the top ten.

The receptor chain draws on TRBV10-3 and TRBJ1-1; TRBD1 is a possible D gene, resting on 6 matching bases. The TCR originated in an adult who received the AZD1222 COVID-19 vaccine. Sequencing used peripheral blood, obtained 28 days after the second AZD1222 dose. The CDR3 is CAIRQGREAFF. Read as DNA, the sequence is TGTGCCATCAGACAGGGACGAGAAGCTTTCTTT.